Each of the 22 T cell receptor beta chains below was sequenced from the same sample in a study of cytomegalovirus exposure and HLA in healthy donors. Researchers ran the PCR with 60 Vbeta and 13 Jbeta primers. Repertoires were generated with immunoSEQ multiplex PCR, while TCRdb's copy carries only in-frame clones and drops some. The table has under 250,000 clones, 76% seen once. Sample: PBMCs. These receptors originate from a man younger than 30 in good health and CMV-seronegative.

The chain has TRBV7-6 and TRBJ2-7; 10 nucleotides match TRBD1. V gave up 5 bases and J gave up 3 bases; unmatched junction bases: 4. Germline CDR1 reads SGHVS; CDR2 reads FNYEAQ. The CDR3 has 14 amino acids. The CDR3 reads CASSIGQGGYEQYF. DNA of the CDR3: TGTGCCAGCAGCATCGGACAGGGGGGCTACGAGCAGTACTTC.

This chain joins TRBV5-1 and TRBJ1-1; D call uncertain. The CDR3 totals 15 residues. Germline V gene lookup returns CDR1 SGHRS and CDR2 YFSETQ. Trimming removed 1 base at V and 3 bases at J, with 13 bases between. In DNA, the CDR3 is TGCGCCAGCAGCTTGTCTGAGGGTTACGACACTGAAGCTTTCTTT. Translating gives CASSLSEGYDTEAFF.

The CDR3 sequence: CASSRGLAVTSGNEQFF. The CDR3 DNA is TGTGCCAGCAGCCGGGGACTAGCGGTAACCTCGGGCAATGAGCAGTTCTTC. This rearrangement joins TRBV11-2 to TRBJ2-1; TRBD2 matches 11 bases. The V gene's germline CDR1 is SGHAT and CDR2 FQNNGV. The ends lost 5 bases at V and 6 bases at J; junction bases unmatched: 12. The CDR3 has 17 amino acids.

The V gene is TRBV15, the J gene TRBJ2-1; D is uncertain. The germline V gene has CDR1 LNHNV and CDR2 YYDKDF (reference sequence). CDR3 size: 13 residues. Between the trimmed V and J ends, which lost 0 bases and 4 bases, there was a span of 4 bases. The CDR3 nucleotides are TGTGCCACCAGCAGAGAAACTTACAATGAGCAGTTCTTC. This sequence encodes CATSRETYNEQFF.

The genes are TRBV10-3 and TRBJ2-2; 7 positions match TRBD1. This CDR3 has 16 amino acids. With 7 bases clipped from V and 2 bases from J, the junction kept 10 bases outside the gene matches. Germline CDR1 and CDR2: ENHRY and SYGVKD. The CDR3 spells CAIMVRGQTNTGELFF. CDR3 nucleotide sequence: TGTGCCATCATGGTTAGGGGACAGACAAACACCGGGGAGCTGTTTTTT.

A single count supports this clone. CDR3 region: CASKGQLGTGELFF. The CDR3, as DNA: TGTGCCAGCAAGGGACAGCTTGGCACCGGGGAGCTGTTTTTT. The chain uses TRBV6-1 and TRBJ2-2; 7 bases map to TRBD1. This CDR3 spans 14 amino acids. The J segment lost 4 bases and the V segment lost 7 bases, leaving 6 bases of the junction unmatched. Germline lookup yields CDR1 MNHNS and CDR2 SASEGT.

The rearrangement links TRBV7-2 to TRBJ2-7; 8 positions agree with TRBD2. The ends lost 4 bases at V and 2 bases at J; junction bases unmatched: 10. Per the germline V gene, CDR1 is SGHTA and CDR2 is FQGNSA. The CDR3 spans 16 residues. CDR3: CASSYRTSGGAYEQYF. The CDR3 nucleotides read TGTGCCAGCAGCTACAGAACTAGCGGAGGAGCCTACGAGCAGTACTTC.

The CDR3 nucleotides are TGTGCCAGTAGTAACGACAGGGCCAGTCCAAGGTTTTATAGCAATCAGCCCCAGCATTTT. Residues: CASSNDRASPRFYSNQPQHF. The chain recombines TRBV19 with TRBJ1-5; the match to TRBD1 covers 7 bases. The germline gives CDR1 LNHDA, CDR2 SQIVND (reference sequence). The CDR3 has 20 amino acids. J lost 0 bases, V lost 4 bases, and 18 bases had no gene match.

This chain links TRBV6-1 with TRBJ1-1, with 7 nucleotides matching TRBD1. The CDR3 length is 14 residues. Germline V gene lookup returns CDR1 MNHNS and CDR2 SASEGT. V lost 4 bases to trimming and J lost 4 bases; unmatched junction nucleotides: 6. The chain's CDR3 is CASSGQGIGTEAFF. CDR3 bases: TGTGCCAGCAGTGGACAGGGAATCGGCACTGAAGCTTTCTTT.

V usage is TRBV19 and J usage is TRBJ1-6; D unresolved. The germline CDR1 and CDR2 sequences are LNHDA and SQIVND (reference sequence). Trimming took off 2 bases at V and 9 bases at J, with 11 bases between the two ends. This CDR3 is 14 amino acids long. Here the CDR3 reads CASSISVGGSPLHF. The CDR3 coding sequence is TGTGCCAGTAGTATATCCGTTGGAGGTTCACCCCTCCACTTT.

This clone was counted between two and nine times. This rearrangement joins TRBV7-9 to TRBJ2-1; no definite D call. This CDR3 comprises 11 residues. Germline V gene lookup returns CDR1 SEHNR and CDR2 FQNEAQ (reference sequence). V lost 5 bases to trimming and J lost 7 bases, with 6 bases between them. The DNA of the CDR3 is TGTGCCAGCAGCAACCGGAATGAGCAGTTCTTC. Protein: CASSNRNEQFF.

The chain recombines TRBV7-9 with TRBJ2-1; no clear D gene. The CDR3 is 11 amino acids. Germline-derived CDR1 and CDR2 are SEHNR and FQNEAQ (reference sequence). Trimming removed 5 bases at V and 10 bases at J, with 9 bases between. The chain's CDR3 is CASSRLKEQFF. The CDR3 DNA reads as TGTGCCAGCAGCCGACTGAAAGAGCAGTTCTTC.

This clone turned up a few times. This sequence joins TRBV13 and TRBJ2-3; the D is unclear. V dropped 5 bases and J dropped 1 base, with 13 bases sitting between them. This CDR3 has 15 residues. CDR1 PRHDT and CDR2 FYEKMQ come from the germline V gene (reference sequence). CDR3 sequence reads: CASSVRGPGTDTQYF. In DNA, the CDR3 is TGTGCCAGCAGCGTACGTGGCCCCGGCACAGATACGCAGTATTTT.

Turning to this clone: The same CDR3 can be traced to other DNA sequences in this sample. The J gene is TRBJ2-1, the V gene TRBV2; D is perhaps TRBD1 (5 bases). Trimming cost V 3 bases and J 6 bases, with 12 bases left between them. CDR1 SNHLY and CDR2 FYNNEI come from the germline V gene. The CDR3 sequence is 14 residues long. CDR3 in amino acids: CASSETWGRNEQFF. The DNA for the CDR3 is TGTGCCAGCAGTGAGACCTGGGGCCGCAATGAGCAGTTCTTC.

The chain links TRBV28 to TRBJ1-3; D perhaps matches TRBD1 (6 bases). The CDR3 contains 15 residues. Germline CDR1 is MDHEN and CDR2 is SYDVKM. Deletions cut 4 bases from V and 7 bases from J, with 17 bases between. CDR3 coding DNA: TGTGCCAGCAGTTCCCTACAGGGATCGAGGAACACCATATATTTT. This encodes CASSSLQGSRNTIYF.

A few counts support this clone. The chain is built from TRBV6-5 and TRBJ1-2; a possible D gene is TRBD1 (5 bases). The CDR3 has 15 residues. CDR1 is MNHEY and CDR2 is SVGAGI in the germline V gene. With 0 bases removed from V and 4 bases from J, the gap between germline ends came to 12 bases. The CDR3 coding sequence is TGTGCCAGCAGTTACTCAATGAGACAGCTCTATGGCTACACCTTC. It codes for CASSYSMRQLYGYTF.

This clone is a singleton in its sample. This chain joins TRBV29-1 and TRBJ2-7; D gene ambiguous. The DNA matches TRBJ2-5 better at its end, which makes the J call doubtful. CDR1 SQVTM and CDR2 ANQGSEA come from the germline V gene. The CDR3 has 14 residues. The CDR3 DNA is TGCAGCGTTGAATGGCGGTGGAGTCAAGAGACCCAGTACTTC. The encoded protein is CSVEWRWSQETQYF.

The V call is TRBV5-1, the J call TRBJ2-7; possible D gene TRBD2, 6 bases. The CDR3 sequence is 17 residues long. In germline, CDR1 is SGHRS, CDR2 YFSETQ. With 3 bases removed from V and 5 bases from J, the gap between germline ends came to 24 bases. This CDR3 reads CASSWEEGKSLADEQYF. CDR3 nucleotides: TGCGCCAGCAGCTGGGAGGAGGGTAAGTCGTTGGCGGACGAGCAGTACTTC.

This sequence joins TRBV5-1 and TRBJ1-1; D is perhaps TRBD1 (5 bases). CDR3 length equals 14 residues. V was shortened by 6 bases and J by 5 bases, with 17 bases between the two germline ends. The germline CDR1 and CDR2 sequences are SGHRS and YFSETQ. The DNA of the CDR3 is TGCGCCAGCACACCGGTGGGGGGAAGGACTGAAGCTTTCTTT. Its translation is CASTPVGGRTEAFF.

The J gene is TRBJ2-2, the V gene TRBV30, with no clear D. The V gene's germline CDR1 is GTSNPN and CDR2 SVGIG (reference sequence). V was cut by 2 bases and J by 0 bases, with 19 bases left in between. The CDR3 consists of 18 residues. This chain's CDR3 is CAWSRSSDTFTNTGELFF. The CDR3 DNA sequence: TGTGCCTGGAGTAGGAGCAGCGATACCTTTACGAACACCGGGGAGCTGTTTTTT.

V gene TRBV6-5 combines with J gene TRBJ2-1; weak D call: TRBD1 (6 bases). The V end was cut by 7 bases, the J end by 9 bases, with 16 bases between. The CDR3 is 13 residues long. The germline V gene encodes CDR1 MNHEY and CDR2 SVGAGI. The CDR3 nucleotides read TGTGCCAGCAAACAGGGTGGGGGCAGTGAGCAGTTCTTC. Its translation: CASKQGGGSEQFF.

This clone has just one count. V gene TRBV7-9 combines with J gene TRBJ1-6; TRBD1 matches at 9 bases. Germline V gene sequence: CDR1 SEHNR, CDR2 FQNEAQ (reference sequence). V was clipped by 0 bases and J by 4 bases; unmatched bases: 4. This CDR3 is 17 amino acids long. The DNA of the CDR3 is TGTGCCAGCAGCTTAGCGTCCGGGACAGGGTATAATTCACCCCTCCACTTT. Residues: CASSLASGTGYNSPLHF.